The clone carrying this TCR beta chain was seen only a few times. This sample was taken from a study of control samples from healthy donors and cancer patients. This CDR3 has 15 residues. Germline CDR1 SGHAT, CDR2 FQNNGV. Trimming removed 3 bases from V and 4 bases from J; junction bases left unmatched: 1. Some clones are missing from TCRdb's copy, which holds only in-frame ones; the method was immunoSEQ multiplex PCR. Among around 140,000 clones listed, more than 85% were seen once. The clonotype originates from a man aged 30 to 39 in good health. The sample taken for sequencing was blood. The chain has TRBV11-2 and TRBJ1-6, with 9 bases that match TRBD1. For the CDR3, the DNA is TGTGCCAGCAGCTTCGGGACAGGGTATAATTCACCCCTCCACTTT. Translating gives CASSFGTGYNSPLHF.